The T cell receptor (beta chain) described here comes from a study of memory CD8 T cells in hepatitis C reinfection. The time point denotes: pre-reinfection, 55 to 20 weeks before reinfection detection. Sorted cells were sequenced directly ex vivo without any in vitro expansion. The CDR3 covers 15 residues. Germline V gene lookup returns CDR1 MNHNS and CDR2 SASEGT. The V and J ends lost 4 bases and 1 base, in that order; junction bases with no gene match: 4. Clones were sequenced by immunoSEQ multiplex PCR, and TCRdb holds only the in-frame ones, with some missing. This sample has just over 50,000 clones; roughly nine tenths occur once, and the top ten carry roughly 1%.

The genes are TRBV6-1 and TRBJ2-3; 8 bases are a match to TRBD2. The clonotype was recovered from a young man with hepatitis C virus infection. The specimen was naive CD8+ T cells sorted from blood. CDR3 bases: TGTGCCAGCAGTGGAATCGGGAGGGGCACAGATACGCAGTATTTT. Translated, it gives CASSGIGRGTDTQYF.